The rows below give T cell receptor beta chains drawn from one sample of a study of T cell repertoires in cytomegalovirus infection. MiXCR was run by TCRdb on the reads, yielding one entry per CDR3 protein. This table holds approximately 990,000 distinct CDR3 sequences, 31% found once. For these TCRs, the target antigens are not known. The source was cultured CD8+ T cells from PBMCs, collected from culture after CMV antigen stimulation. The receptors were gathered from a human donor in good health (CMV status not recorded). Some clones in this sample may be carry-over from other donors' samples. Both conserved end residues are part of each CDR3. A D gene is named only where the DNA matches it firmly. Clone sizes are given selectively: once, few, many, or a class where the clone is expanded.

CDR3 protein: CSVLTGNSYGYTF
CDR3 DNA: TGCAGCGTCTTGACAGGGAACTCCTATGGCTACACCTTC
J gene: TRBJ1-2
V gene: TRBV29-1
clone size: .
D gene: TRBD1

CDR3 protein: CSAGTGWNTIYF
CDR3 DNA: TGCAGCGCCGGGACAGGGTGGAACACCATATATTTT
J gene: TRBJ1-3
V gene: TRBV29-1
clone size: once
D gene: TRBD1

CDR3 protein: CASSFPGGGQKWDEQYF
CDR3 DNA: TGTGCCAGCAGCTTCCCGGGCGGGGGCCAGAAATGGGACGAGCAGTACTTC
J gene: TRBJ2-7
V gene: TRBV7-9
clone size: few
D gene: .

CDR3 protein: CASHEFLGQETQYF
CDR3 DNA: TGTGCCAGCCATGAGTTCTTGGGACAAGAGACCCAGTACTTC
J gene: TRBJ2-5
V gene: TRBV6-1
clone size: many
D gene: .

CDR3 protein: CASSLGERLVNTEAFF
CDR3 DNA: TGCGCCAGCAGCTTGGGGGAGCGCCTCGTGAACACTGAAGCTTTCTTT
J gene: TRBJ1-1
V gene: TRBV5-1
clone size: .
D gene: .

CDR3 protein: CATSDSHTLGPPNEQFF
CDR3 DNA: TGTGCCACCAGTGATTCACATACTCTAGGGCCCCCCAATGAGCAGTTCTTC
J gene: TRBJ2-1
V gene: TRBV24-1
clone size: few
D gene: .

CDR3 protein: CASSLPWGTSGASSYNEQFF
CDR3 DNA: TGCGCCAGCAGCCTCCCCTGGGGGACTAGCGGGGCGAGCTCCTACAATGAGCAGTTCTTC
J gene: TRBJ2-1
V gene: TRBV5-1
clone size: few
D gene: TRBD2

CDR3 protein: CASSYLTSGGQETQYF
CDR3 DNA: TGTGCCAGCAGTTACCTGACTAGCGGGGGACAAGAGACCCAGTACTTC
J gene: TRBJ2-5
V gene: TRBV6-5
clone size: .
D gene: TRBD2

CDR3 protein: CASSQDGQQQEYGYTF
CDR3 DNA: TGCGCCAGCAGCCAAGATGGGCAGCAGCAAGAGTATGGCTACACCTTC
J gene: TRBJ1-2
V gene: TRBV4-3
clone size: .
D gene: .

CDR3 protein: CAIRGGDTGNTGELFF
CDR3 DNA: TGTGCCATCCGAGGGGGCGACACAGGGAACACCGGGGAGCTGTTTTTT
J gene: TRBJ2-2
V gene: TRBV10-3
clone size: .
D gene: TRBD1

CDR3 protein: CASSLGQGNFNEQFF
CDR3 DNA: TGTGCCAGCAGCTTAGGACAGGGTAACTTCAATGAGCAGTTCTTC
J gene: TRBJ2-1
V gene: TRBV5-6
clone size: few
D gene: TRBD1

CDR3 protein: CASRGTSTDTQYF
CDR3 DNA: TGTGCCAGCCGCGGCACTAGCACAGATACGCAGTATTTT
J gene: TRBJ2-3
V gene: TRBV4-2
clone size: .
D gene: .

CDR3 protein: CASSLDRQGRPIGSYF
CDR3 DNA: TGTGCCAGCAGCTTAGATCGACAGGGCCGACCTATCGGTTCCTACTTC
J gene: TRBJ2-7
V gene: TRBV11-2
clone size: .
D gene: TRBD1

CDR3 protein: CAISEGTVHDTQYF
CDR3 DNA: TGTGCCATCAGTGAGGGGACAGTCCATGATACGCAGTATTTT
J gene: TRBJ2-3
V gene: TRBV10-3
clone size: .
D gene: TRBD1

CDR3 protein: CASAEDSLRTGELFF
CDR3 DNA: TGTGCCAGCGCCGAAGACTCCCTGAGGACCGGGGAGCTGTTTTTT
J gene: TRBJ2-2
V gene: TRBV27
clone size: .
D gene: .

CDR3 protein: CASSPRGLYGYTF
CDR3 DNA: TGTGCCAGCAGCCCCAGGGGACTCTATGGCTACACCTTC
J gene: TRBJ1-2
V gene: TRBV12-3/TRBV12-4
clone size: few
D gene: .

CDR3 protein: CASSVGHTGELFF
CDR3 DNA: TGTGCCAGCAGCGTAGGGCACACCGGGGAGCTGTTTTTT
J gene: TRBJ2-2
V gene: TRBV9
clone size: .
D gene: .

CDR3 protein: CASSLAPQGPNEQYF
CDR3 DNA: TGTGCCAGCAGCTTAGCCCCACAGGGTCCCAACGAGCAGTACTTC
J gene: TRBJ2-7
V gene: TRBV7-8
clone size: many
D gene: .

CDR3 protein: CASVDSPIPNTGELFF
CDR3 DNA: TGTGCCAGCGTGGACAGCCCGATACCCAACACCGGGGAGCTGTTTTTT
J gene: TRBJ2-2
V gene: TRBV6-1
clone size: few
D gene: .

CDR3 protein: CSGTGATGELFF
CDR3 DNA: TGCAGTGGGACAGGGGCCACCGGGGAGCTGTTTTTT
J gene: TRBJ2-2
V gene: TRBV20-1
clone size: few
D gene: TRBD1

CDR3 protein: CASSPLRAVMNTEAFF
CDR3 DNA: TGTGCCAGCAGTCCCTTGAGGGCAGTCATGAACACTGAAGCTTTCTTT
J gene: TRBJ1-1
V gene: TRBV28
clone size: many
D gene: .

CDR3 protein: CASSLGPGAGGQKSSYNEQFF
CDR3 DNA: TGTGCCAGCAGTTTGGGCCCGGGAGCGGGGGGTCAAAAGAGCTCCTACAATGAGCAGTTCTTC
J gene: TRBJ2-1
V gene: TRBV27
clone size: .
D gene: TRBD2

CDR3 protein: CASSSIPSGTGSGELFF
CDR3 DNA: TGCGCCAGCAGCTCAATCCCTTCCGGGACAGGTTCCGGGGAGCTGTTTTTT
J gene: TRBJ2-2
V gene: TRBV5-1
clone size: many
D gene: TRBD1

CDR3 protein: CAISEATGTDNEQFF
CDR3 DNA: TGTGCCATCAGTGAGGCGACAGGGACCGACAATGAGCAGTTCTTC
J gene: TRBJ2-1
V gene: TRBV10-3
clone size: few
D gene: TRBD1

CDR3 protein: CASSYRDSYNSPLHF
CDR3 DNA: TGTGCCAGCAGCTACCGGGACAGCTATAATTCACCCCTCCACTTT
J gene: TRBJ1-6
V gene: TRBV6-2/TRBV6-3
clone size: many
D gene: TRBD1

CDR3 protein: CASGTWTYGYTF
CDR3 DNA: TGCGCCAGCGGGACTTGGACGTATGGCTACACCTTC
J gene: TRBJ1-2
V gene: TRBV10-2
clone size: .
D gene: .

CDR3 protein: CASSLSVAGYIYGYTF
CDR3 DNA: TGTGCCAGCAGCTTGTCCGTGGCAGGGTACATCTATGGCTACACCTTC
J gene: TRBJ1-2
V gene: TRBV5-6
clone size: .
D gene: .

CDR3 protein: CASSYGFDRELFF
CDR3 DNA: TGTGCCAGCAGTTACGGGTTTGACCGGGAGCTGTTTTTT
J gene: TRBJ2-2
V gene: TRBV6-5
clone size: few
D gene: .

CDR3 protein: CASSQATSPREQYF
CDR3 DNA: TGCGCCAGCAGCCAAGCGACGAGTCCGCGCGAGCAGTACTTC
J gene: TRBJ2-7
V gene: TRBV4-1
clone size: .
D gene: .

CDR3 protein: CASSTLKGGRYNEQFF
CDR3 DNA: TGTGCCAGCAGTACGCTTAAGGGGGGGCGGTACAATGAGCAGTTCTTC
J gene: TRBJ2-1
V gene: TRBV12-3/TRBV12-4
clone size: many
D gene: .

CDR3 protein: CSARDEGDPTGELFF
CDR3 DNA: TGCAGTGCTAGAGATGAGGGCGATCCGACCGGGGAGCTGTTTTTT
J gene: TRBJ2-2
V gene: TRBV20-1
clone size: .
D gene: .

CDR3 protein: CASTGQPYEQYF
CDR3 DNA: TGTGCCAGCACCGGACAGCCCTACGAGCAGTACTTC
J gene: TRBJ2-7
V gene: TRBV2
clone size: .
D gene: .

CDR3 protein: CASSFPLRVVLAGGTDTQYF
CDR3 DNA: TGTGCCAGCAGCTTTCCCCTCAGGGTCGTACTAGCGGGGGGCACAGATACGCAGTATTTT
J gene: TRBJ2-3
V gene: TRBV7-9
clone size: .
D gene: TRBD2

CDR3 protein: CASSFQRTEAFF
CDR3 DNA: TGTGCCAGCAGCTTCCAGCGCACTGAAGCTTTCTTT
J gene: TRBJ1-1
V gene: TRBV5-4
clone size: .
D gene: .

CDR3 protein: CASSVNGVTEAFF
CDR3 DNA: TGTGCCAGCAGTGTTAACGGGGTTACTGAAGCTTTCTTT
J gene: TRBJ1-1
V gene: TRBV6-6
clone size: .
D gene: .

CDR3 protein: CASSLAGGTAKSYEQYF
CDR3 DNA: TGTGCCAGCAGCTTAGCGGGAGGGACAGCCAAGTCCTACGAGCAGTACTTC
J gene: TRBJ2-7
V gene: TRBV7-8
clone size: .
D gene: .

CDR3 protein: CASSLGGAGQPQHF
CDR3 DNA: TGTGCCAGCAGCCTCGGGGGGGCCGGTCAGCCCCAGCATTTT
J gene: TRBJ1-5
V gene: TRBV7-6
clone size: many
D gene: .

CDR3 protein: CASTLKLSGGAETQYF
CDR3 DNA: TGTGCCAGCACCTTAAAGCTTAGCGGGGGGGCAGAGACCCAGTACTTC
J gene: TRBJ2-5
V gene: TRBV7-2
clone size: .
D gene: TRBD2

CDR3 protein: CASSLIPFQETQYF
CDR3 DNA: TGTGCCAGCAGTTTAATCCCCTTCCAAGAGACCCAGTACTTC
J gene: TRBJ2-5
V gene: TRBV27
clone size: .
D gene: .

CDR3 protein: CATSSPTGTPGYTF
CDR3 DNA: TGTGCCACCAGCAGTCCCACAGGGACCCCTGGCTACACCTTC
J gene: TRBJ1-2
V gene: TRBV15
clone size: once
D gene: .

CDR3 protein: CASGLGGGRTEQFF
CDR3 DNA: TGTGCTAGTGGTTTGGGGGGGGGCCGCACTGAGCAGTTCTTC
J gene: TRBJ2-1
V gene: TRBV12-5
clone size: few
D gene: .

CDR3 protein: CASSQDRGPNSPLHF
CDR3 DNA: TGCGCCAGCAGCCAAGATAGGGGGCCTAATTCACCCCTCCACTTT
J gene: TRBJ1-6
V gene: TRBV4-3
clone size: .
D gene: TRBD1

CDR3 protein: CASSLALDGRNSPLHF
CDR3 DNA: TGCGCCAGCAGCTTGGCCTTGGACGGTCGTAATTCACCCCTCCACTTT
J gene: TRBJ1-6
V gene: TRBV5-1
clone size: .
D gene: .

CDR3 protein: CASSLFASVMNTEAFF
CDR3 DNA: TGTGCCAGCAGCTTGTTCGCCAGTGTCATGAACACTGAAGCTTTCTTT
J gene: TRBJ1-1
V gene: TRBV5-6
clone size: many
D gene: .

CDR3 protein: CASSESGFGNTIYF
CDR3 DNA: TGTGCCAGTTCCGAATCCGGATTTGGAAACACCATATATTTT
J gene: TRBJ1-3
V gene: TRBV6-5
clone size: .
D gene: .

CDR3 protein: CASSLGRVPVSPSNYGYTF
CDR3 DNA: TGTGCCAGCAGTTTGGGACGGGTCCCAGTCTCCCCATCTAACTATGGCTACACCTTC
J gene: TRBJ1-2
V gene: TRBV12-3/TRBV12-4
clone size: .
D gene: .

CDR3 protein: CASPRGPMSNEQYF
CDR3 DNA: TGTGCCAGCCCCCGAGGGCCGATGAGCAACGAGCAGTACTTC
J gene: TRBJ2-7
V gene: TRBV2
clone size: .
D gene: .

CDR3 protein: CASKEPGGNTIYF
CDR3 DNA: TGTGCCAGCAAGGAGCCAGGGGGCAACACCATATATTTT
J gene: TRBJ1-3
V gene: TRBV28
clone size: .
D gene: TRBD1

CDR3 protein: CASSLGQGSYTGELFF
CDR3 DNA: TGTGCCAGCAGCTTGGGACAGGGAAGTTACACCGGGGAGCTGTTTTTT
J gene: TRBJ2-2
V gene: TRBV5-5
clone size: few
D gene: TRBD1

CDR3 protein: CASSDRRSEAFF
CDR3 DNA: TGTGCCAGCAGCGACCGTAGGTCTGAAGCTTTCTTT
J gene: TRBJ1-1
V gene: TRBV12-3/TRBV12-4
clone size: .
D gene: .

CDR3 protein: CASSLESWAGVDTDTQYF
CDR3 DNA: TGTGCCAGCAGCTTAGAATCGTGGGCAGGGGTGGACACAGATACGCAGTATTTT
J gene: TRBJ2-3
V gene: TRBV7-6
clone size: many
D gene: .

CDR3 protein: CASSMRGTGDNTEAFF
CDR3 DNA: TGTGCCAGTAGTATGAGGGGGACAGGGGATAACACTGAAGCTTTCTTT
J gene: TRBJ1-1
V gene: TRBV19
clone size: few
D gene: TRBD1

CDR3 protein: CASSMGAGQETQYF
CDR3 DNA: TGTGCCAGTAGTATGGGCGCGGGACAAGAGACCCAGTACTTC
J gene: TRBJ2-5
V gene: TRBV19
clone size: .
D gene: .

CDR3 protein: CASSGDEEETQYF
CDR3 DNA: TGTGCCAGCAGCGGTGACGAGGAGGAGACCCAGTACTTC
J gene: TRBJ2-5
V gene: TRBV7-9
clone size: few
D gene: .

CDR3 protein: CASSYEEGLPYGYTF
CDR3 DNA: TGTGCCAGCAGTTACGAGGAGGGTCTCCCTTATGGCTACACCTTC
J gene: TRBJ1-2
V gene: TRBV6-2/TRBV6-3
clone size: once
D gene: .

CDR3 protein: CASGLGTLSPLHF
CDR3 DNA: TGTGCTAGTGGTTTGGGGACTCTTTCACCCCTCCACTTT
J gene: TRBJ1-6
V gene: TRBV12-5
clone size: few
D gene: .

CDR3 protein: CASSLSGQGGGYTF
CDR3 DNA: TGTGCCAGCAGTTTAAGTGGACAGGGAGGTGGCTACACCTTC
J gene: TRBJ1-2
V gene: TRBV28
clone size: few
D gene: TRBD1

CDR3 protein: CASSPRVRSTFF
CDR3 DNA: TGTGCCAGCAGCCCTCGAGTTCGGTCTACTTTCTTT
J gene: TRBJ1-1
V gene: TRBV5-8
clone size: .
D gene: .

CDR3 protein: CASGFSQGTSYNEQFF
CDR3 DNA: TGTGCTAGTGGTTTCTCCCAGGGGACGTCCTACAATGAGCAGTTCTTC
J gene: TRBJ2-1
V gene: TRBV12-5
clone size: .
D gene: .